The 23 T cell receptor beta chains below were found in one sample sequenced in a study of technical replicates of blood from a handful of donors. The table came from immunoSEQ multiplex PCR; TCRdb's copy has only in-frame clones and leaves some out. The table includes some 64,000 clones, approximately 84% detected once. Sequences were obtained from PBMCs. All receptors come from a human donor in good health. Some clones in this sample may be carry-over from other donors' samples.

The chain joins TRBV4-1 to TRBJ2-3; possible D gene TRBD1, 5 bases. This CDR3 comprises 15 residues. V was shortened by 2 bases and J by 1 base, with 10 bases between the two germline ends. CDR1 is MGHRA, CDR2 YSYEKL, per germline. The CDR3 loop is CASSQPGQRTDTQYF. The CDR3, as DNA: TGCGCCAGCAGCCAACCTGGACAACGCACAGATACGCAGTATTTT.

The chain carries TRBV9 and TRBJ2-3; no clear D. V gave up 5 bases and J gave up 3 bases, with 7 bases separating them. From germline, CDR1 is SGDLS and CDR2 YYNGEE. The CDR3 length is 12 residues. This chain's CDR3 is CASSPMTDTQYF. In nucleotides, the CDR3 is TGTGCCAGCAGTCCTATGACAGATACGCAGTATTTT.

V usage is TRBV6-6 and J usage is TRBJ1-1; D possibly corresponds to TRBD1 (6 bases). Per germline, CDR1 MNHNY and CDR2 SVGAGI (reference sequence). V was shortened by 2 bases and J by 1 base, with 8 bases between the two germline ends. This CDR3 has 14 residues. CDR3 coding DNA: TGTGCCAGCAGTTACGGGGGACAGAACACTGAAGCTTTCTTT. Translation gives CASSYGGQNTEAFF.

The chain has TRBV5-4 and TRBJ1-2; unclear D gene. Trimming pared 0 bases from V and 8 bases from J, leaving 17 bases between. The CDR3 is 15 residues long. The V gene's germline CDR1 is SGHNT and CDR2 YYREEE (reference sequence). In nucleotides, the CDR3 is TGTGCCAGCAGCTTGGGTCCAGGAAACACCCTCGGCTACACCTTC. Residues: CASSLGPGNTLGYTF.

The V and J genes are TRBV18 and TRBJ2-2; D not certain. Per the germline V gene, CDR1 is KGHSH and CDR2 is LQKENI. V shed 2 bases and J shed 1 base, with 8 bases lying between them. CDR3 length: 15 amino acids. DNA of the CDR3: TGTGCCAGCTCACCAAGTCAACTGAACACCGGGGAGCTGTTTTTT. Protein product: CASSPSQLNTGELFF.

The chain employs TRBV18 and TRBJ1-1; TRBD1 aligns across 10 bases. The CDR3 spans 15 residues. Germline loops: CDR1 KGHSH, CDR2 LQKENI. V lost 7 bases, J lost 5 bases, and 10 bases stayed unmatched. The chain's CDR3 is CASCPGDRGGTEAFF. CDR3 sequence (DNA): TGTGCCAGCTGCCCGGGGGACAGGGGAGGAACTGAAGCTTTCTTT.

As concerns this clone: At one end, the junction sequence differs from germline, possibly due to a read error. The chain links TRBV5-6 to TRBJ2-7; 8 bases match TRBD2. The CDR3 has 14 amino acids. Germline CDR1 reads SGHDT; CDR2 reads YYEEEE. In DNA form, the CDR3 reads TGTGCGAGCAATCTGGCGGGGGGAAACTACGAGCAGTACTTC. It yields the protein CASNLAGGNYEQYF. Supplemented by reference TRBV5-6 and TRBJ2-7, the full variable domain reads DAGVTQSPTHLIKTRGQQVTLRCSPKSGHDTVSWYQQALGQGPQFIFQYYEEEERQRGNFPDRFSGHQFPNYSSELNVNALLLGDSALYLCASNLAGGNYEQYFGPGTRLTVT.

The chain has TRBV21-1 and TRBJ1-4. TRBV21-1 is a pseudogene locus. The CDR3 extends over 16 amino acids. CDR3 nucleotide sequence: TGTGCCAGCAGTTACCAGCAAACCCATTGGAGGGAAAAACTGTTTTTT. Amino acids: CASSYQQTHWREKLFF.

V gene TRBV30 combines with J gene TRBJ1-6, with TRBD1 matching 8 bases. The germline CDR1 and CDR2 sequences are GTSNPN and SVGIG (reference sequence). Trimming cost V 2 bases and J 0 bases; bases outside gene matches: 15. The CDR3 extends over 20 amino acids. The CDR3 protein is CAWSTGQGIFTSSYNSPLHF. The CDR3 DNA is TGTGCCTGGAGTACTGGACAGGGAATCTTCACGAGCTCCTATAATTCACCCCTCCACTTT.

CDR3 sequence: CASSLVTGDYEQYF. The CDR3 DNA reads TGCGCCAGCAGCTTGGTAACAGGGGACTACGAGCAGTACTTC. The rearrangement joins TRBV5-1 to TRBJ2-7; 7 nucleotides match TRBD1. Trimming at V came to 0 bases and at J to 3 bases, leaving 3 bases not matched to a gene. The CDR3 length is 14 residues. Germline V lookup: CDR1 SGHRS, CDR2 YFSETQ.

V and J are TRBV7-3 and TRBJ1-5, with TRBD1 identical over 9 bases. CDR3 length: 16 amino acids. Germline CDR1 and CDR2: SGHTA and FQGTGA. The DNA for the CDR3 is TGTGACAGAAAGGGCACCCGGGACAGGGGCAATCAGCCCCAGCATTTT. This encodes CDRKGTRDRGNQPQHF.

V and J are TRBV11-1 and TRBJ2-5, with TRBD2 matching over 9 bases. The CDR3 sequence is 19 residues long. V trimming: 2 bases; J trimming: 2 bases; junction bases outside the gene matches: 15. Germline lookup yields CDR1 SGHAT and CDR2 FQDESV (reference sequence). DNA for the CDR3: TGTGCCAGCAGCTTATGGGGTAGCGGGGGACTGGTACGACAAGAGACCCAGTACTTC. Protein product: CASSLWGSGGLVRQETQYF.

A single count supports this clone. The chain joins TRBV6-5 to TRBJ1-4, with TRBD1 matching over 8 bases. V lost 4 bases and J lost 0; bases outside the gene matches: 4. Germline values: CDR1 MNHEY, CDR2 SVGAGI. The length of the CDR3 is 16 residues. CDR3 protein: CASSSDRGATNEKLFF. CDR3 nucleotides: TGTGCCAGCAGTTCAGACAGGGGAGCAACTAATGAAAAACTGTTTTTT.

The chain recombines TRBV4-2 with TRBJ2-3; 11 positions agree with TRBD2. V was pared by 0 bases and J by 5 bases, with 4 bases of the junction left unmatched. Germline loops: CDR1 LGHNA, CDR2 YNFKEQ. The CDR3 extends over 16 amino acids. CDR3 sequence (DNA): TGTGCCAGCAGCCAAGAGAAAGGGACTAGCGGAGATACGCAGTATTTT. Translating gives CASSQEKGTSGDTQYF.

The CDR3 region has the DNA TGTGCCAGCAGTTTAATTGACGGATGGGGCCCTAGGAACTATGGCTACACCTTC. This encodes CASSLIDGWGPRNYGYTF. The chain couples TRBV28 to TRBJ1-2, with D possibly matching TRBD1 (5 bases). Trimming took 2 bases from V and 2 from J, leaving 21 bases between them. CDR1 is MDHEN, CDR2 SYDVKM, per germline. The CDR3 covers 18 residues.

The chain couples TRBV6-5 to TRBJ2-1; D is uncertain. The CDR3 runs 13 residues. V was pared by 3 bases and J by 6 bases, with 9 bases between. Germline CDR1 MNHEY, CDR2 SVGAGI. In nucleotides, the CDR3 is TGTGCCAGCAGTTATCTAGGCGGCAATGAGCAGTTCTTC. As protein: CASSYLGGNEQFF.

The rearrangement joins TRBV2 to TRBJ2-5; TRBD2 agrees at 7 bases. The V gene's germline CDR1 is SNHLY and CDR2 FYNNEI. The CDR3 loop spans 14 amino acids. Trimming cost V 4 bases and J 6 bases; bases outside gene matches: 8. The CDR3 DNA sequence: TGTGCCAGCAGTGCCCCGGGGGGTGTAAAGACCCAGTACTTC. Its translation: CASSAPGGVKTQYF.

The chain joins TRBV7-8 to TRBJ2-1; 12 bases are a match to TRBD2. V lost 4 bases to trimming and J lost 4 bases; unmatched junction nucleotides: 2. Germline V gene data show CDR1 as SGHVS and CDR2 as FQNEAQ. The CDR3 contains 15 residues. CDR3 residues: CASSSGLAGYNEQFF. In DNA, the CDR3 is TGTGCCAGCAGCTCCGGACTAGCGGGGTACAATGAGCAGTTCTTC.

The V and J genes are TRBV19 and TRBJ2-1, with 14 nucleotides matching TRBD2. The CDR3 contains 18 residues. Germline V gene lookup returns CDR1 LNHDA and CDR2 SQIVND (reference sequence). The ends lost 6 bases at V and 0 bases at J; junction bases unmatched: 7. The CDR3 protein is CASRAGLAGGRSYNEQFF. The CDR3 DNA reads TGTGCCAGTAGGGCCGGACTAGCGGGAGGCCGCTCCTACAATGAGCAGTTCTTC.

This clone was recorded only once. The rearrangement links TRBV19 to TRBJ1-2, with 7 nucleotides matching TRBD1. The V gene end was trimmed by 7 bases and the J gene end by 1 base; junction bases not matched to a gene: 9. The CDR3 is made up of 15 amino acids. The germline gives CDR1 LNHDA, CDR2 SQIVND (reference sequence). This chain's CDR3 is CASTSTGQLNYGYTF. As DNA, the CDR3 is TGTGCCAGTACCTCTACGGGACAGCTTAACTATGGCTACACCTTC.

This chain joins TRBV7-9 and TRBJ1-2; 8 bases align to TRBD1. The J segment lost 5 bases and the V segment lost 2 bases, leaving 4 bases of the junction unmatched. Germline-derived CDR1 and CDR2 are SEHNR and FQNEAQ (reference sequence). This CDR3 has 14 residues. For the CDR3, the DNA is TGTGCCAGCAGCTTAACCAGACAGGGGTATGGCTACACCTTC. Translated: CASSLTRQGYGYTF. Using reference TRBV7-9 and TRBJ1-2 for the parts outside the CDR3, the full variable domain is DTGVSQNPRHKITKRGQNVTFRCDPISEHNRLYWYRQTLGQGPEFLTYFQNEAQLEKSRLLSDRFSAERPKGSFSTLEIQRTEQGDSAMYLCASSLTRQGYGYTFGSGTRLTVV.

The V and J genes are TRBV14 and TRBJ2-7; TRBD2 might be the D (6 bases). CDR1 SGHDN and CDR2 FVKESK come from the germline V gene. CDR3 length equals 12 residues. V gave up 0 bases and J gave up 7 bases, with 7 bases separating them. The CDR3 DNA follows: TGTGCCAGCAGCCAAGAAGGAGGGGAGCAGTACTTC. This codes for CASSQEGGEQYF.

This sequence joins TRBV7-2 and TRBJ2-7; 12 positions agree with TRBD2. CDR1 is SGHTA, CDR2 FQGNSA, per germline. The CDR3 extends over 14 amino acids. The ends lost 1 base at V and 7 bases at J; junction bases unmatched: 2. CDR3 DNA sequence: TGTGCCAGCAGCTTAGTCCTAGCGGGAGGGGAGCAGTACTTC. Protein sequence: CASSLVLAGGEQYF.